This T cell receptor beta chain was identified during a study of OX40 agonist ivuxolimab in advanced cancers. Overall study findings and caveats: Relative to CD4+, CD8+ T cells held more expanded clones on average. The antigen specificity of the peripheral T cells (those that were expanded) was not determined. With doses of 0.1 to 3.0 mg/kg, CD4+ and CD8+ blood T cells had undergone clonal expansion by week 6.

The V gene's germline CDR1 is MNHNS and CDR2 SASEGT. V was pared by 3 bases and J by 1 base, with 11 bases between. This CDR3 has 15 amino acids. The table came from immunoSEQ multiplex PCR; TCRdb's copy has only in-frame clones and leaves some out. The sample contains some 78,000 clones, about 86% of which appear only once. Details on this clone: Its cognate antigen is unknown.

The sequence was collected from an adult with an advanced solid tumor such as melanoma, head and neck, liver or kidney cancer. The genes are TRBV6-1 and TRBJ2-3; the D gene could be TRBD1 or TRBD2 (6 bases each). This sample comprised CD4+ or CD8+ T cells sorted from blood, obtained in a trial of the OX40 agonist ivuxolimab. CDR3 bases: TGTGCCAGCAGTGATCAGAGGGGGGGCACAGATACGCAGTATTTT. Translated: CASSDQRGGTDTQYF.